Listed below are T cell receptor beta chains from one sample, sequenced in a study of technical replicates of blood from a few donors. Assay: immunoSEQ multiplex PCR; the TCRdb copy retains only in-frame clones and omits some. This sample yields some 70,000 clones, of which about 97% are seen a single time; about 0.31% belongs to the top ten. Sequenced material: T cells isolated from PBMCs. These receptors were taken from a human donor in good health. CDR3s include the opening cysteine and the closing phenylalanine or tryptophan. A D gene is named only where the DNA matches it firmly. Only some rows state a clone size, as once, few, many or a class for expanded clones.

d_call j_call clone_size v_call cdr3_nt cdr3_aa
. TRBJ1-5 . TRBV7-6 TGTGCCAGCAGCTTACAGAATCAAGCCCAGCATTTT CASSLQNQAQHF
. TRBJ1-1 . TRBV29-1 TGCAGCGTTGAGGACACGGGAGACGTGAACACTGAAGCTTTCTTT CSVEDTGDVNTEAFF
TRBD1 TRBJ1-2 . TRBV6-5 TGTGCCATCAGAGGATCCGGGACAGCCTATGGCTACACCTTC CAIRGSGTAYGYTF
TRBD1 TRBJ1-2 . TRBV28 TGTGCCAGCAGTACCCCCGAAGTGACAGGGGCCAGGGGCTACACCTTC CASSTPEVTGARGYTF
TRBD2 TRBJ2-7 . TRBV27 TGTGCCAGCTCATCATCCCCTGGGACTAGTAGCGAGCAGTACTTC CASSSSPGTSSEQYF
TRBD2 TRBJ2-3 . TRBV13 TGTGCCAGCAGCCCATGGACTAGCGGGGACACAGATACGCAGTATTTT CASSPWTSGDTDTQYF
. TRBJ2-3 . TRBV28 TGTGCCAGCAGTTTATTAGGGGGCACAGATACGCAGTATTTT CASSLLGGTDTQYF
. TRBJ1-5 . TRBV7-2 TGTGCCAGCAGCCCCGACTTGAGCAATCAGCCCCAGCATTTT CASSPDLSNQPQHF
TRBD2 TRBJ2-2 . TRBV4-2 TGTGCCAGCAGCCAAAAGGCGGGAGGGCCATATACCGGGGAGCTGTTTTTT CASSQKAGGPYTGELFF
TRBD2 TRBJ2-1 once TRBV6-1 TGTGCCAGCAGTGGTGGATTAGCGGGAGCCCTACTGAGCTCCTACAATGAGCAGTTCTTC CASSGGLAGALLSSYNEQFF
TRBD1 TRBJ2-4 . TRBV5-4 TGTGCCAGCAGCGAGACAGGGGATGGGAACATTCAGTACTTC CASSETGDGNIQYF
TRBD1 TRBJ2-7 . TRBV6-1 TGTGCCAGCAGTGAAGGACAGGGGACCGAGCAGTACTTC CASSEGQGTEQYF
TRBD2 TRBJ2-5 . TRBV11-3 TGTGCCAGCAGCTCCAGGAGCGGGAGTAATCACGAGACCCAGTACTTC CASSSRSGSNHETQYF
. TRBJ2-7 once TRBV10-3 TGTGCTACAAAAAGACAGGCGGACTCCTACGAGCAGTACTTC CATKRQADSYEQYF
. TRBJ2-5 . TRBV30 TGTGCCTGGAGGCTCAGGGGCACGGAGACCCAGTACTTC CAWRLRGTETQYF
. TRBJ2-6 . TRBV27 TGTGCCAGCAGTTTATCGAGCGGGGCCAACGTCCTGACTTTC CASSLSSGANVLTF
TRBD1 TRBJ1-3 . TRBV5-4 TGTGCCAGCAGGAAGGACAGGGGAAACACCATATATTTT CASRKDRGNTIYF
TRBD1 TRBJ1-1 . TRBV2 TGTGCCAGAAAACAGGGGCCCACTGAAGCTTTCTTT CARKQGPTEAFF
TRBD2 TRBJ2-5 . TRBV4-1 TGCGCCAGCAGCCCGCTAGCGGGCCCACAACAAGAGACCCAGTACTTC CASSPLAGPQQETQYF
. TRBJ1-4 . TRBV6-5 TGTGCCAGCAGACACGGGAGGCAGCTCTCCGAAAAACTGTTTTTT CASRHGRQLSEKLFF
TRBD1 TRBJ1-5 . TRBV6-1 TGTGCCAGCAGTGACATTGACAGGGGAAATCAGCCCCAGCATTTT CASSDIDRGNQPQHF
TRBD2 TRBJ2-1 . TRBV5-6 TGTGCCAGCAGCTATGTAAATAGCGGGTATGAGCAGTTCTTC CASSYVNSGYEQFF
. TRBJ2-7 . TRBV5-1 TGCGCCAGCAGCTTGGCCGCCAGGTCCTACGAGCAGTACTTC CASSLAARSYEQYF
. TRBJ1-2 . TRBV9 TGTGCCAGCAGCGTAGGATCCGGGGTAGGTGGCTATGGCTACACCTTC CASSVGSGVGGYGYTF
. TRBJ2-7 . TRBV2 TGTGCCAGCAATTCCGGGACATTCTCCTACGAGCAGTACTTC CASNSGTFSYEQYF